This T cell receptor (beta chain) was documented in a study of shared clonotypes between healthy human individuals. Several immunoSEQ 96-well plates shared each subset's DNA, each plate a replicate. Profiled with immunoSEQ multiplex PCR; TCRdb holds only in-frame clones, not every one. There are roughly 2.5 million clones in the sample; around nine tenths occur only once, and about 0.13% lies in the top ten. CDR1 and CDR2 from the germline V gene are MNHEY and SVGAGI. The length of the CDR3 is 12 residues. V dropped 5 bases and J dropped 5 bases, with 10 bases sitting between them. This TCR came from a man younger than 35 in good health. The chain couples TRBV6-5 to TRBJ2-7; no reliable D call. Material: naive CD4+ T cells sorted from blood. Documented subset: CD45RA+ positively selected. In nucleotides, the CDR3 is TGTGCCAGCAGTAACCTCGACGACGAGCAGTACTTC. Its protein product is CASSNLDDEQYF.